The present TCR beta chain was sequenced within a study of blood T cell repertoires in COVID-19. Only in-frame clones appear in the TCRdb table, and some are missing; sequencing was by immunoSEQ multiplex PCR. The sample records around 130,000 clones, approximately 84% being singletons. CDR1 and CDR2 (germline): LNHDA, SQIVND (reference sequence). CDR3 length equals 14 residues. V was pared by 5 bases and J by 0 bases, with 7 bases between. J is TRBJ2-2 and V is TRBV19; D remains unclear. The material sequenced was peripheral blood. The receptor's source is a human donor in a cohort sampled during active COVID-19. This CDR3 is CASSGQTNTGELFF. CDR3 DNA sequence: TGTGCCAGTAGTGGGCAGACGAACACCGGGGAGCTGTTTTTT.